Below are 7 T cell receptor beta chains sequenced from a single sample in a study of identical twins. TCRdb fed the 5' RACE reads into MiXCR, producing one record per CDR3 protein. Seen here are about 210,000 distinct CDR3 sequences, roughly a tenth observed once, and the top ten hold over 4.5%. The sample taken for sequencing was memory (CD45RO+) T cells sorted from blood. The receptors here all came from a young woman in good health.

This clonotype was detected many times. The rearrangement uses TRBV2 and TRBJ2-2; D not resolved. This CDR3 comprises 13 residues. V lost 8 bases, J lost 4 bases, and 11 bases lay in between. The germline V gene has CDR1 SNHLY and CDR2 FYNNEI. CDR3 DNA: TGTGCCAGCGGTGGGGATCGCACCGGGGAGCTGTTTTTT. Encoded protein: CASGGDRTGELFF.

This chain joins TRBV3-1 and TRBJ1-6; maybe TRBD1 (5 bases). Germline CDR1 LGHDT, CDR2 YNNKEL (reference sequence). The CDR3 runs to 18 residues. The CDR3: CTFSLGPAQGRRASPLHF. The CDR3 DNA is TGTACCTTCAGTTTAGGGCCCGCCCAGGGTCGTAGGGCTTCACCCCTCCACTTT.

This clonotype was detected only a few times. CDR3 sequence: CASSSTRAGAGTYNEQFF. The CDR3 DNA reads as TGTGCCAGCAGCTCTACTCGCGCGGGGGCCGGAACCTACAATGAGCAGTTCTTC. V is TRBV7-6 and J is TRBJ2-1; possibly TRBD2 for D (7 bases). The CDR3 has 18 amino acids. Germline CDR1 is SGHVS and CDR2 is FNYEAQ. Trimming shortened V by 4 bases and J by 2 bases, and 21 bases separated the two germline ends. The full variable domain, its missing parts supplied by reference TRBV7-6 and TRBJ2-1, is GAGVSQSPRYKVTKRGQDVALRCDPISGHVSLYWYRQALGQGPEFLTYFNYEAQQDKSGLPNDRFSAERPEGSISTLTIQRTEQRDSAMYRCASSSTRAGAGTYNEQFFGPGTRLTVL.

Only a few counts were recorded for this clonotype. V usage is TRBV7-2 and J usage is TRBJ1-1, with D unresolved. Trimming pared 1 base from V and 6 bases from J, leaving 9 bases between. The CDR3 contains 13 residues. Germline V gene lookup returns CDR1 SGHTA and CDR2 FQGNSA. The CDR3 DNA is TGTGCCAGCAGCTTAGATCCCGGTCCTGAAGCTTTCTTT. This gives the protein CASSLDPGPEAFF.

The chain links TRBV11-3 to TRBJ1-1; the D is unclear. Germline CDR1 is SGHNT and CDR2 is YENEEA. CDR3 size: 15 residues. The germline V and J ends were trimmed by 0 bases and 0 bases, with 8 bases remaining between them. This CDR3 reads CASSLEPGMNTEAFF. The CDR3 region has the DNA TGTGCCAGCAGCTTAGAGCCGGGGATGAACACTGAAGCTTTCTTT.

This clonotype was recorded many times. The chain employs TRBV9 and TRBJ2-5; D is uncertain. In germline, CDR1 is SGDLS, CDR2 YYNGEE. The CDR3 extends over 13 amino acids. V was pared by 3 bases and J by 5 bases, with 11 bases between. The CDR3, as DNA: TGTGCCAGCAGCGGGGGTTTGTGGGAGACCCAGTACTTC. Encoded protein: CASSGGLWETQYF. Together with reference TRBV9 and TRBJ2-5, the CDR3 gives the full variable domain: DSGVTQTPKHLITATGQRVTLRCSPRSGDLSVYWYQQSLDQGLQFLIQYYNGEERAKGNILERFSAQQFPDLHSELNLSSLELGDSALYFCASSGGLWETQYFGPGTRLLVL.

The chain joins TRBV5-4 to TRBJ2-5; 9 bases are shared with TRBD1. From germline, CDR1 is SGHNT and CDR2 YYREEE (reference sequence). This CDR3 region has 16 residues. Trimming removed 4 bases from V and 4 bases from J; junction bases left unmatched: 11. CDR3 region: CASSRLGQGDGETQYF. The CDR3 region has the DNA TGTGCCAGCAGCCGATTGGGACAGGGTGACGGAGAGACCCAGTACTTC.